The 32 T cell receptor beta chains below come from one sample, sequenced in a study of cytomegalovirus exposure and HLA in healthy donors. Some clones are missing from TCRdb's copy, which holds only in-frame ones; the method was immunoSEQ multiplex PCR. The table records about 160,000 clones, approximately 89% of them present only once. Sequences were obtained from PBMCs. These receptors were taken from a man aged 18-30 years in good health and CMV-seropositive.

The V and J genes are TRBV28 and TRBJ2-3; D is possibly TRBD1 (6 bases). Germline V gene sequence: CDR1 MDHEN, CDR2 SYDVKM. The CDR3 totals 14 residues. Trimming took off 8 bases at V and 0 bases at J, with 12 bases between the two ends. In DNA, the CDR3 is TGTGCCAGCTCCAGGGGTCGAAGCACAGATACGCAGTATTTT. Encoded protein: CASSRGRSTDTQYF.

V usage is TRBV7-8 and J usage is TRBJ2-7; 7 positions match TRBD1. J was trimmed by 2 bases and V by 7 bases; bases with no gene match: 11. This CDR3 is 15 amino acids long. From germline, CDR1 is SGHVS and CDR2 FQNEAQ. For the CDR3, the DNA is TGTGCCAGCACCAATCCCGGGCAGGGGGCCTACGAGCAGTACTTC. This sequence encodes CASTNPGQGAYEQYF.

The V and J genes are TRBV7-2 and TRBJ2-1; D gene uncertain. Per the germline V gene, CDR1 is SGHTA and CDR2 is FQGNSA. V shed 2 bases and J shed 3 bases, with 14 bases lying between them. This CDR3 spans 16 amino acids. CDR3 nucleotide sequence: TGTGCCAGCAGCTTATCGAATCTGGGCCTCTACAATGAGCAGTTCTTC. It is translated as CASSLSNLGLYNEQFF.

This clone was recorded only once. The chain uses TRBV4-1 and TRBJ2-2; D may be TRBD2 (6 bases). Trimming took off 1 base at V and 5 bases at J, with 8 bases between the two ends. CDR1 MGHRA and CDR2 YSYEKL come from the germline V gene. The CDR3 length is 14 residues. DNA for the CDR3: TGCGCCAGCAGCCAAGTTGGGGGGACCGGGGAGCTGTTTTTT. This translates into CASSQVGGTGELFF.

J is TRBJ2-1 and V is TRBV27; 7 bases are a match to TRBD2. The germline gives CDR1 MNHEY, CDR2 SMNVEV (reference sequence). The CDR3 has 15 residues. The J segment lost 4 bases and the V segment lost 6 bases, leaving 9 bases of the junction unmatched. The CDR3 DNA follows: TGTGCCAGCAGAACTTTAGCGGGTTATTACAATGAGCAGTTCTTC. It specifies CASRTLAGYYNEQFF.

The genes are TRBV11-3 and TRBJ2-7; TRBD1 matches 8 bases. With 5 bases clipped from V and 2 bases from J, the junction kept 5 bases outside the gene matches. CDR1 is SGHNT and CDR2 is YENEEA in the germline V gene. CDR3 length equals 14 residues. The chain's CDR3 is CASSPGQVPYEQYF. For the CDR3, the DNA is TGTGCCAGCAGCCCGGGACAGGTTCCCTACGAGCAGTACTTC.

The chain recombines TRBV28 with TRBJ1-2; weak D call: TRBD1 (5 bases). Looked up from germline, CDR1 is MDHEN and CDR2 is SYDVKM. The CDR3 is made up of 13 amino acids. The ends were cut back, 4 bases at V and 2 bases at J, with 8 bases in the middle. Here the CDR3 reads CASSWAGNYGYTF. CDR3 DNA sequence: TGTGCCAGCAGTTGGGCAGGGAACTATGGCTACACCTTC.

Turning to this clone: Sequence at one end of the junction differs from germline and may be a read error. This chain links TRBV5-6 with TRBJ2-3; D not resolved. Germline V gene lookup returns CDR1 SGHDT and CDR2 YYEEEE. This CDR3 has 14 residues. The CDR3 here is CASSLAGDAETQYF. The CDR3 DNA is TGTGCCAGCAGCTTGGCGGGTGACGCAGAAACGCAGTATTTT.

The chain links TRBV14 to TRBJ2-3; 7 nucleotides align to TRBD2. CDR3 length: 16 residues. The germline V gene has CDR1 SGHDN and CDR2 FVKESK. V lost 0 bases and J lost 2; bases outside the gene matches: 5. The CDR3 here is CASSQERSGHTDTQYF. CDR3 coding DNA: TGTGCCAGCAGCCAAGAACGTAGCGGGCACACAGATACGCAGTATTTT. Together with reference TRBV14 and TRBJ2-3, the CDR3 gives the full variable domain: EAGVTQFPSHSVIEKGQTVTLRCDPISGHDNLYWYRRVMGKEIKFLLHFVKESKQDESGMPNNRFLAERTGGTYSTLKVQPAELEDSGVYFCASSQERSGHTDTQYFGPGTRLTVL.

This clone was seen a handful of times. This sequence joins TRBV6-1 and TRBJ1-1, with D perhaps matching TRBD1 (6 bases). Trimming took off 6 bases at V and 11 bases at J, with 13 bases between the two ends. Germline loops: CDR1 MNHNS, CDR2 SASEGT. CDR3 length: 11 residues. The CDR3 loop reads CASRAGQRAFF. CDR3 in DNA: TGTGCCAGCAGGGCTGGACAGAGGGCTTTCTTT.

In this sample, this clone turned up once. The chain's CDR3 is CASSPRTSTGELFF. The CDR3 DNA sequence: TGTGCCAGTAGTCCCCGGACATCCACCGGGGAGCTGTTTTTT. The chain combines TRBV19 with TRBJ2-2; TRBD1 might be the D (5 bases). This CDR3 spans 14 amino acids. The germline V and J ends were trimmed by 5 bases and 4 bases, with 11 bases remaining between them. Germline values: CDR1 LNHDA, CDR2 SQIVND (reference sequence).

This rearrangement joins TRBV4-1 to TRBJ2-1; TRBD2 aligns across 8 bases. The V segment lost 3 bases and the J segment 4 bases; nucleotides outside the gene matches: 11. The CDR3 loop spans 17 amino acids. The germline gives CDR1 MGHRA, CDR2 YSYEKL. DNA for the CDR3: TGCGCCAGCAGCCAGGACCCCCTAGCGGGCCCATACAATGAGCAGTTCTTC. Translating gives CASSQDPLAGPYNEQFF.

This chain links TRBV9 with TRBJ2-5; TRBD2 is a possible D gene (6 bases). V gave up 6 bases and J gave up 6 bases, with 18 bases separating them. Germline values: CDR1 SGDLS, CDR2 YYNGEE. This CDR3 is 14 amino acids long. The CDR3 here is CASTQDMGGQTQYF. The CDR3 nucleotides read TGTGCCAGCACCCAGGACATGGGGGGACAGACCCAGTACTTC.

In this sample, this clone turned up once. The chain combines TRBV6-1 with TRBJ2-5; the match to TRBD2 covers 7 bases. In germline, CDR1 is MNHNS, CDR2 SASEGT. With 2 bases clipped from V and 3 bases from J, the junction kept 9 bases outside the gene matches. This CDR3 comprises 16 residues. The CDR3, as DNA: TGTGCCAGCAGTGAACTCCATGGACTAGTTGAAGAGACCCAGTACTTC. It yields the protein CASSELHGLVEETQYF.

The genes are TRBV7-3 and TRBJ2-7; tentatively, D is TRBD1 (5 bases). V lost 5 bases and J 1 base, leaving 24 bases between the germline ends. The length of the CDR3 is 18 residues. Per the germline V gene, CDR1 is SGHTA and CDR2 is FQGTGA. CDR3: CASSQRGQGSLKSYEQYF. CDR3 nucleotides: TGTGCCAGCAGCCAGAGAGGACAAGGGTCACTAAAATCCTACGAGCAGTACTTC.

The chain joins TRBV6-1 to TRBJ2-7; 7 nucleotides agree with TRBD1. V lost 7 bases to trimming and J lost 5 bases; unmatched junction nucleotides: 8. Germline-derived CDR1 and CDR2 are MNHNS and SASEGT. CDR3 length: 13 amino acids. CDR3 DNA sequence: TGTGCCAGCAACAGACAGGGTGTGGACGAGCAGTACTTC. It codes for CASNRQGVDEQYF.

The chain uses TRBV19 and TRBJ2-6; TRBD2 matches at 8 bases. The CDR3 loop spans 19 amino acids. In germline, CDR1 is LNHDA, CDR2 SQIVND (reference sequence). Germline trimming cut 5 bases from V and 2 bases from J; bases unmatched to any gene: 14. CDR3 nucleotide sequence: TGTGCCAGTAGTTCCCCCAAGACTAGCGTCGGACCTGGGGCCAACGTCCTGACTTTC. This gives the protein CASSSPKTSVGPGANVLTF.

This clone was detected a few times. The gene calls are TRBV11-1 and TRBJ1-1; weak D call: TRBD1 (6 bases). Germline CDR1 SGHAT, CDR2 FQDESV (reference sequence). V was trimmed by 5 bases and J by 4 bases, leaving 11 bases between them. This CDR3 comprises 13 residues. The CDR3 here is CASSTGQLTEAFF. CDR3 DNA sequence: TGTGCCAGCAGCACTGGACAGCTCACTGAAGCTTTCTTT.

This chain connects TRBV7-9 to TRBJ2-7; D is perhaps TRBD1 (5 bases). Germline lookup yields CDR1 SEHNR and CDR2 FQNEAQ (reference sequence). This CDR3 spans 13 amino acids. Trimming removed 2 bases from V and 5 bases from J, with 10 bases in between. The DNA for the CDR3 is TGTGCCAGCAGCTTACAGGGTCGCCACGAGCAGTACTTC. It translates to CASSLQGRHEQYF.

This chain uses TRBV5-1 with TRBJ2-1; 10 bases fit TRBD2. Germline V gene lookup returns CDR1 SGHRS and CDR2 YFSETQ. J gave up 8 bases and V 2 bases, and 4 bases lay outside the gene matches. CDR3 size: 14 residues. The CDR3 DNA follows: TGCGCCAGCAGCTTATCTAGCGGGAGAGATGAGCAGTTCTTC. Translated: CASSLSSGRDEQFF.

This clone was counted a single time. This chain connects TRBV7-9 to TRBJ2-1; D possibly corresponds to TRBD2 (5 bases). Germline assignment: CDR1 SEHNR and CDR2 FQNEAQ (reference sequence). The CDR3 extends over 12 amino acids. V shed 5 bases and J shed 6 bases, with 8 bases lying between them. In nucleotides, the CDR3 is TGTGCCAGCAGCATTACTAGCAATGAGCAGTTCTTC. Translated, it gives CASSITSNEQFF.

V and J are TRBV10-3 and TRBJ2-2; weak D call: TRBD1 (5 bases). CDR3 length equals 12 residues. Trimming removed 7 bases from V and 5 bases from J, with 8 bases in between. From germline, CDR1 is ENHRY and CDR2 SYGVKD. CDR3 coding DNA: TGTGCCATCACCCAGGGAACCGGGGAGCTGTTTTTT. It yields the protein CAITQGTGELFF.

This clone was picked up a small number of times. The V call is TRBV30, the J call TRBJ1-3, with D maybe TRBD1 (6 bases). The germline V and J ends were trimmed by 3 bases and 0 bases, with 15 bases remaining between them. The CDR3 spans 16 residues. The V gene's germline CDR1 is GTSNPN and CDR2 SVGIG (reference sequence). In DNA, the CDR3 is TGTGCCTGGAGCGAGGGGACACTGCACTCTGGAAACACCATATATTTT. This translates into CAWSEGTLHSGNTIYF.

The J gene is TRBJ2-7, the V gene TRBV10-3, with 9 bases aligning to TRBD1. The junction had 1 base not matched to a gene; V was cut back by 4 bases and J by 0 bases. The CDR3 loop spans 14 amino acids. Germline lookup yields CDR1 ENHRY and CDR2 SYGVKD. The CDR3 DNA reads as TGTGCCATCAGTGGGACAGGGGCCTCCTACGAGCAGTACTTC. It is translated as CAISGTGASYEQYF.

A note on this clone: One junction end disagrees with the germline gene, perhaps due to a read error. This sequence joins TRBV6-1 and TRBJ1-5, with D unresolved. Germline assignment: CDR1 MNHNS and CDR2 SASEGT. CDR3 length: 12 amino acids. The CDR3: CASRNSDQPQHF. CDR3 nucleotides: TGTGCCAGCCGAAATAGCGATCAGCCCCAGCATTTT.

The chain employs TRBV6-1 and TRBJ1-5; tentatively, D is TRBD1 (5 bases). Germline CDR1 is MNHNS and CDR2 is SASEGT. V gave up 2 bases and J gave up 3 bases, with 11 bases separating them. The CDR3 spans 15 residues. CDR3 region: CASSERGSTNQPQHF. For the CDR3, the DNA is TGTGCCAGCAGTGAACGGGGGTCAACCAATCAGCCCCAGCATTTT.

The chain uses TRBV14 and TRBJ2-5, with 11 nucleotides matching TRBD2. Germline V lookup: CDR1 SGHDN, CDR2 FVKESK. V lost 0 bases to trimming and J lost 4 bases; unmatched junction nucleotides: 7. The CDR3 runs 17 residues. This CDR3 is CASSQDELAGEGETQYF. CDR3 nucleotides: TGTGCCAGCAGCCAAGATGAACTAGCGGGAGAAGGAGAGACCCAGTACTTC.

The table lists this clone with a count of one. In nucleotides, the CDR3 is TGCGCCAGCAGCTTGGGGACAGGGAACCAGCCCCAGCATTTT. Translated, it gives CASSLGTGNQPQHF. The rearrangement uses TRBV5-1 and TRBJ1-5; TRBD1 matches at 8 bases. CDR3 length: 14 amino acids. CDR1 is SGHRS and CDR2 is YFSETQ in the germline V gene. J lost 7 bases, V lost 0 bases, and 3 bases had no gene match.

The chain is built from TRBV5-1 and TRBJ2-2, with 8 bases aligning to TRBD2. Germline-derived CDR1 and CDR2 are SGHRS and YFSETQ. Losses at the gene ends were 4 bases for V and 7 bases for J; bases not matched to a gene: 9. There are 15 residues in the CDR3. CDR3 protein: CASSPRIAGYGELFF. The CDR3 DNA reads TGCGCCAGCAGCCCAAGGATAGCGGGGTACGGGGAGCTGTTTTTT. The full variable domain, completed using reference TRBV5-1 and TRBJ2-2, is KAGVTQTPRYLIKTRGQQVTLSCSPISGHRSVSWYQQTPGQGLQFLFEYFSETQRNKGNFPGRFSGRQFSNSRSEMNVSTLELGDSALYLCASSPRIAGYGELFFGEGSRLTVL.

DNA for the CDR3: TGTGCCAGCAGCTCGGACTCATGGGGAGGGCTGGAGACCCAGTACTTC. This encodes CASSSDSWGGLETQYF. This rearrangement joins TRBV7-2 to TRBJ2-5; 7 bases fit TRBD2. The CDR3 is made up of 16 amino acids. J was trimmed by 5 bases and V by 4 bases; bases with no gene match: 13. Germline values: CDR1 SGHTA, CDR2 FQGNSA. Using reference TRBV7-2 and TRBJ2-5 for the parts outside the CDR3, the full variable domain is GAGVSQSPSNKVTEKGKDVELRCDPISGHTALYWYRQSLGQGLEFLIYFQGNSAPDKSGLPSDRFSAERTGGSVSTLTIQRTQQEDSAVYLCASSSDSWGGLETQYFGPGTRLLVL.

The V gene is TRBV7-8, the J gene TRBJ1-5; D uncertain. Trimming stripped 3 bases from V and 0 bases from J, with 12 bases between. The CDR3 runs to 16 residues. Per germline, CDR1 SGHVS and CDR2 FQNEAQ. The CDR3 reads CASSFGSPASNQPQHF. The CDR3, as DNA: TGTGCCAGCAGCTTTGGCTCCCCCGCTAGCAATCAGCCCCAGCATTTT.

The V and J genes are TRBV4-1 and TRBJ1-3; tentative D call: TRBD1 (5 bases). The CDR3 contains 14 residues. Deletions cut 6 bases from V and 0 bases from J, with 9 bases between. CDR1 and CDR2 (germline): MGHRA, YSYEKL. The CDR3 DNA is TGCGCCAGCAGGGGGCACACCTCTGGAAACACCATATATTTT. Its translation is CASRGHTSGNTIYF.